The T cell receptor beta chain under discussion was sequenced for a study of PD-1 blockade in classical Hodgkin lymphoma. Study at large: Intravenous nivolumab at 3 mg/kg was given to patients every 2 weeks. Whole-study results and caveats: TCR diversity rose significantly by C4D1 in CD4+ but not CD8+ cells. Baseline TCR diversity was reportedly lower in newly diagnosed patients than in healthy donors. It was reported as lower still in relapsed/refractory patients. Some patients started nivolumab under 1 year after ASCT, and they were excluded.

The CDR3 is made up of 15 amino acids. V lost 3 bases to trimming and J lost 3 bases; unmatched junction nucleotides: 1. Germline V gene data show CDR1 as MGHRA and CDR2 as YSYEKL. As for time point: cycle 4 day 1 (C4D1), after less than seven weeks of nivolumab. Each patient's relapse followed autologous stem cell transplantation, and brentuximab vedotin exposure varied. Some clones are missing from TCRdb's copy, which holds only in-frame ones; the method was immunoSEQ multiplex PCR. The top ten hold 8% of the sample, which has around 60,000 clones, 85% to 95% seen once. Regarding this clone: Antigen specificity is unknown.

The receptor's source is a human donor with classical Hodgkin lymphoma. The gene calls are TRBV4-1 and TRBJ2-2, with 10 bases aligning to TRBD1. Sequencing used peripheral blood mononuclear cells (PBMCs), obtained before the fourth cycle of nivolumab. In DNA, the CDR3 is TGCGCCAGCAGCCAGACAGGGGGCTACACCGGGGAGCTGTTTTTT. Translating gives CASSQTGGYTGELFF.